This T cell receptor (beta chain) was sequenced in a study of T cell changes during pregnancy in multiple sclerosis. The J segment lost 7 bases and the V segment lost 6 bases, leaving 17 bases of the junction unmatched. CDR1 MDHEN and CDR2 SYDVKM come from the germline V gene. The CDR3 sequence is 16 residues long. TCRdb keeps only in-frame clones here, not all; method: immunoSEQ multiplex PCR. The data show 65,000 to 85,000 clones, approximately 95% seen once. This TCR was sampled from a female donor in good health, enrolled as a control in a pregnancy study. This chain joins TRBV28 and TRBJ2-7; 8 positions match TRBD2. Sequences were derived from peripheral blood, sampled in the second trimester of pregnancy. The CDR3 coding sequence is TGTGCCAGCAGCCCCTTCGCGGGAGGAACCTACGGGGAGCAGTACTTC. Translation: CASSPFAGGTYGEQYF.